What follows are 5 T cell receptor beta chains derived from one specimen sequenced in a study of blood T cell repertoires in COVID-19. Using immunoSEQ multiplex PCR, the repertoire was profiled, and TCRdb retains in-frame clones only, with some absent. The table has roughly 250,000 clones, around 86% seen once. Sequenced sample: peripheral blood. These receptors all stem from a woman aged 55-69 years with active or convalescent COVID-19.

V gene TRBV5-1 combines with J gene TRBJ2-5, with 7 bases that match TRBD1. Looked up from germline, CDR1 is SGHRS and CDR2 is YFSETQ. With 4 bases clipped from V and 5 bases from J, the junction kept 11 bases outside the gene matches. CDR3 length equals 15 residues. The CDR3 sequence is CASSLTGKSTETQYF. The CDR3, as DNA: TGCGCCAGCAGCCTGACAGGGAAGAGTACGGAGACCCAGTACTTC.

This chain links TRBV15 with TRBJ1-2; D unresolved. The CDR3 covers 13 residues. The V end lost 5 bases, the J end lost 6 bases, and 13 bases lay between the germline ends. Germline V lookup: CDR1 LNHNV, CDR2 YYDKDF (reference sequence). The CDR3 protein is CATSPPREHGYTF. CDR3 in DNA: TGTGCCACCAGCCCCCCTCGAGAACATGGCTACACCTTC.

About this clone: Other DNA variants within this sample encode the same CDR3. The chain links TRBV11-3 to TRBJ2-1; the D gene is possibly TRBD1 (5 bases). The CDR3 is 15 residues long. The V end was cut by 0 bases, the J end by 1 base, with 7 bases between. Looked up from germline, CDR1 is SGHNT and CDR2 is YENEEA. CDR3 protein: CASSLDRGSYNEQFF. The CDR3 DNA sequence: TGTGCCAGCAGCTTAGATAGGGGTTCCTACAATGAGCAGTTCTTC.

The rearrangement joins TRBV20-1 to TRBJ1-1; D possibly corresponds to TRBD1 (5 bases). Germline V gene data show CDR1 as DFQATT and CDR2 as SNEGSKA (reference sequence). The CDR3 has 13 residues. V lost 3 bases, J lost 5 bases, and 13 bases lay in between. The CDR3 here is CSASLQGGTEAFF. The CDR3 DNA reads as TGCAGTGCTAGTCTCCAGGGAGGGACTGAAGCTTTCTTT.

This clone was seen a single time. The V gene is TRBV2, the J gene TRBJ1-2, with a tentative D call TRBD1 (6 bases). V was trimmed by 1 base and J by 5 bases, leaving 11 bases between them. The germline CDR1 and CDR2 sequences are SNHLY and FYNNEI. CDR3 length equals 14 residues. CDR3 bases: TGTGCCAGCAGTGAAGAACAGGGAAGGTATGGCTACACCTTC. It specifies CASSEEQGRYGYTF.